This TCR beta chain was recorded in a study of blood T cell repertoires in COVID-19. Study summary: PBMCs, B-cell-depleted T cells, or T cells provided the cDNA or gDNA that made up the material.

CDR1 and CDR2 from the germline V gene are SGHAT and FQNNGV. V lost 7 bases and J lost 4, with 19 bases in between. The CDR3 has 15 residues. The method was immunoSEQ multiplex PCR; TCRdb's version includes in-frame clones alone and lacks a portion of them. The table lists roughly 140,000 clones, 84% of them singletons. This clone appeared a few times. The sample consisted of peripheral blood. This TCR was recovered from a woman in her fifties or sixties with acute or convalescent COVID-19. The V gene is TRBV11-2, the J gene TRBJ2-5; D is possibly TRBD1 (8 bases). Here the CDR3 DNA reads TGTGCCAGCAACAGGGGGGGAGGGCCACCAGAGACCCAGTACTTC. Amino acid sequence: CASNRGGGPPETQYF.